This T cell receptor (beta chain) was sequenced for a study of blood T cells in healthy people across ages. Study-level background: Roughly one uniquely barcoded beta molecule per two T cells was captured.

Note on this clonotype: Its antigen remains unidentified.

Broader study findings: A roughly linear fall in TCR beta diversity per million T cells was seen with increasing age. Naive and antigen-experienced cells could not be conclusively compared, given unsorted PBMCs.

A second PCR, run for roughly 7 to 12 cycles, used a sample-barcoded 5' primer plus a J-beta primer mix. Researchers report that a template-switch adaptor with 12 random nucleotides tagged each cDNA molecule. MiXCR, applied by TCRdb to the 5' RACE reads, yields one record per CDR3 protein. The table has about 670,000 distinct CDR3 sequences, under 65% seen once. The specimen was blood. This TCR was recovered from a woman of 80 years or more in good health.

CDR3 sequence reads: CASHLALGADTQYF. Written as DNA, the CDR3 is TGCGCCAGCCACCTAGCCCTGGGGGCAGATACGCAGTATTTT. V and J are TRBV5-1 and TRBJ2-3; the D gene could be TRBD1 or TRBD2 (5 bases each). Trimming cost V 7 bases and J 4 bases, with 16 bases left between them. Germline V gene sequence: CDR1 SGHRS, CDR2 YFSETQ. This CDR3 contains 14 residues.